Included here is one TCR beta chain sequence, with context. The repertoire was sequenced with immunoSEQ multiplex PCR; TCRdb's copy has only in-frame clones and lacks some. The data show 20,000 or so clones, with approximately 80% seen just once and 10% to 13% held by the top ten. The data were obtained in a study of somatic mutations in cytotoxic T cells in rheumatoid arthritis. V lost 3 bases and J lost 4; bases outside the gene matches: 12. Germline CDR1 is SGHDN and CDR2 is FVKESK. This CDR3 is built from 20 residues. The J gene is TRBJ2-1, the V gene TRBV14; the match to TRBD2 covers 16 bases. Sequencing was performed on CD8+ T cells sorted from blood. The receptor's source is a woman aged 45-65 years in good health. CDR3 in amino acids: CASSHPPGLAGGPSYNEQFF. CDR3 DNA sequence: TGTGCCAGCAGCCATCCACCGGGACTAGCGGGAGGGCCGTCTTACAATGAGCAGTTCTTC.